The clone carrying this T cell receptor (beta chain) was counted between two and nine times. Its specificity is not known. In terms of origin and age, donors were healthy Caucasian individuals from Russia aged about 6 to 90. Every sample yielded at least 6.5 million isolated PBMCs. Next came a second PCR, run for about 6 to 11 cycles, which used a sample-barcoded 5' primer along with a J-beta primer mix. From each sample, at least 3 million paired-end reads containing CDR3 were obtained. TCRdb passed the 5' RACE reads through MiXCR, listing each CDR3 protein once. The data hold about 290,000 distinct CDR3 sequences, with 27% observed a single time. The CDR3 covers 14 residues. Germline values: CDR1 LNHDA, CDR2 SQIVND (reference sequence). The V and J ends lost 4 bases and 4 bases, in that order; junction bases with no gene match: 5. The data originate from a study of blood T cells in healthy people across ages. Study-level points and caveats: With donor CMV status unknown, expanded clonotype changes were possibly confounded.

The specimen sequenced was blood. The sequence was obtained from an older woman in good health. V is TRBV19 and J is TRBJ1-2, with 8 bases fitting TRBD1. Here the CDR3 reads CASSSGQGAYGYTF. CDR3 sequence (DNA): TGTGCCAGTAGTAGTGGACAGGGTGCCTATGGCTACACCTTC.